This entry lists 19 T cell receptor beta chains sequenced from one sample in a study of T-cell memory formation after mild COVID-19. One entry per CDR3 protein, called by TCRdb with MiXCR from the 5' RACE reads. The repertoire holds fewer than 250,000 distinct CDR3 sequences, with about 11% as singletons. The sample taken for sequencing was PBMCs or a T cell subset sorted from them (not recorded which). Source of these receptors: a man in his late teens or twenties who had mild COVID-19 (a few samples of this study predate the infection). Cell type and time point are not known.

This chain links TRBV25-1 with TRBJ2-5, with 7 bases aligning to TRBD1. V gave up 1 base and J gave up 5 bases; unmatched junction bases: 10. This CDR3 comprises 16 residues. CDR1 and CDR2 from the germline V gene are MGHDK and SYGVNS. The CDR3 coding sequence is TGTGCCAGCAGTGAATGGTATCAGGGGGAGTGGGAGACCCAGTACTTC. This translates into CASSEWYQGEWETQYF.

This clonotype was recorded a few times. The genes are TRBV9 and TRBJ2-6; TRBD1 or TRBD2 may be the D gene (5 bases each). With 4 bases removed from V and 0 bases from J, the gap between germline ends came to 26 bases. The germline CDR1 and CDR2 sequences are SGDLS and YYNGEE. The CDR3 runs 21 residues. The CDR3 DNA follows: TGTGCCAGCAGCACTCCCGAGGGGTGGACGCGTACGAGCTCTGGGGCCAACGTCCTGACTTTC. Translation gives CASSTPEGWTRTSSGANVLTF.

V gene TRBV3-1 combines with J gene TRBJ2-1; 9 bases line up with TRBD1. Losses at the gene ends were 0 bases for V and 8 bases for J; bases not matched to a gene: 11. The germline gives CDR1 LGHDT, CDR2 YNNKEL (reference sequence). The CDR3 totals 17 residues. The chain's CDR3 is CASSQESPGQGYDEQFF. The CDR3 nucleotides are TGTGCCAGCAGCCAAGAAAGCCCGGGACAGGGATATGATGAGCAGTTCTTC.

In DNA form, the CDR3 reads TGCAGTGCTCCATGGGACAGTCGATCAGATACGCAGTATTTT. Its translation is CSAPWDSRSDTQYF. This chain links TRBV20-1 with TRBJ2-3; TRBD1 aligns across 7 bases. The CDR3 has 14 residues. The germline V gene has CDR1 DFQATT and CDR2 SNEGSKA (reference sequence). Trimming took 5 bases from V and 4 from J; bases not matched to a gene: 9.

This chain links TRBV5-1 with TRBJ1-2; D gene ambiguous. Germline CDR1 SGHRS, CDR2 YFSETQ. The V end lost 3 bases, the J end lost 7 bases, and 10 bases lay between the germline ends. This CDR3 spans 12 amino acids. CDR3 amino acids: CASSCVPGGYTF. The DNA of the CDR3 is TGCGCCAGCAGCTGCGTCCCGGGTGGCTACACCTTC.

This clonotype was recorded a few times. The chain joins TRBV7-2 to TRBJ2-2, with D unclear. Germline values: CDR1 SGHTA, CDR2 FQGNSA. The CDR3 has 12 amino acids. V was shortened by 5 bases and J by 7 bases, with 8 bases between the two germline ends. CDR3 coding DNA: TGTGCCAGCAGCATGAGATTCGGGGAGCTGTTTTTT. Its translation is CASSMRFGELFF.

The chain links TRBV28 to TRBJ2-2, with D hard to call. This CDR3 is 14 amino acids long. The germline gives CDR1 MDHEN, CDR2 SYDVKM. V was shortened by 8 bases and J by 0 bases, with 10 bases between the two germline ends. CDR3 in DNA: TGTGCCAGCCAGGCCCTCGCGAACACCGGGGAGCTGTTTTTT. Its translation: CASQALANTGELFF.

This clonotype was seen a few times. The V call is TRBV6-5, the J call TRBJ1-1; possibly TRBD1 for D (5 bases). This CDR3 has 13 residues. V was pared by 2 bases and J by 5 bases, with 9 bases between. Germline CDR1 reads MNHEY; CDR2 reads SVGAGI. The CDR3 DNA reads as TGTGCCAGCAGTTACCAGGGACGGACTGAAGCTTTCTTT. Amino acids: CASSYQGRTEAFF.

This rearrangement joins TRBV18 to TRBJ2-1; 9 bases are a match to TRBD1. V dropped 1 base and J dropped 7; count of bases not matched to a gene: 8. CDR1 is KGHSH and CDR2 is LQKENI in the germline V gene. The CDR3 is 16 residues long. The CDR3: CASSPQELGQGNEQFF. The DNA of the CDR3 is TGTGCCAGCTCACCACAAGAATTGGGACAGGGTAATGAGCAGTTCTTC.

This clonotype was seen a handful of times. The J gene is TRBJ2-5, the V gene TRBV29-1, with D maybe TRBD1 (6 bases). Germline V lookup: CDR1 SQVTM, CDR2 ANQGSEA. V was trimmed by 4 bases and J by 4 bases, leaving 16 bases between them. The CDR3 has 14 amino acids. CDR3: CSVAHRVKRETQYF. As DNA, the CDR3 is TGCAGCGTTGCCCACAGGGTAAAGAGAGAGACCCAGTACTTC.

This clonotype was seen a few times. This chain links TRBV29-1 with TRBJ2-3, with 7 positions matching TRBD1. The germline gives CDR1 SQVTM, CDR2 ANQGSEA. The CDR3 has 13 residues. V dropped 3 bases and J dropped 2; count of bases not matched to a gene: 2. The CDR3 DNA sequence: TGCAGCGTTGACAGGGGGAACACAGATACGCAGTATTTT. Residues: CSVDRGNTDTQYF.

This clonotype was detected only a few times. This chain links TRBV6-5 with TRBJ2-5, with D hard to call. Germline values: CDR1 MNHEY, CDR2 SVGAGI. The CDR3 length is 16 residues. The germline V and J ends were trimmed by 6 bases and 7 bases, with 24 bases remaining between them. The CDR3 loop reads CASRNSLYSSLGTQYF. The CDR3 bases are TGTGCCAGCAGAAACTCTCTCTACAGTTCTCTGGGGACCCAGTACTTC.

This rearrangement joins TRBV29-1 to TRBJ2-7; possibly TRBD1 or TRBD2 for D (5 bases each). In germline, CDR1 is SQVTM, CDR2 ANQGSEA. This CDR3 has 12 amino acids. V lost 7 bases to trimming and J lost 2 bases, with 12 bases between them. CDR3: CSASGPAYEQYF. As DNA, the CDR3 is TGCAGCGCCTCGGGACCAGCCTACGAGCAGTACTTC.

This clonotype was counted many times. The chain carries TRBV7-2 and TRBJ2-7; no clear D. Germline V CDR1 and CDR2: SGHTA, FQGNSA. This CDR3 spans 14 amino acids. Trimming cost V 1 base and J 6 bases, with 13 bases left between them. CDR3 sequence: CASSLELPPSEQYV. As DNA, the CDR3 is TGTGCCAGCAGCTTAGAACTTCCGCCGTCCGAGCAGTACGTC.

The rearrangement links TRBV5-5 to TRBJ2-7; 8 bases agree with TRBD1. Germline trimming cut 4 bases from V and 3 bases from J; bases unmatched to any gene: 9. Germline CDR1 SGHKS, CDR2 YYEKEE (reference sequence). The CDR3 totals 15 residues. The CDR3 spells CASSHRTGQGYEQYF. In DNA, the CDR3 is TGTGCCAGCAGCCACCGGACCGGACAGGGCTACGAGCAGTACTTC.

This rearrangement joins TRBV20-1 to TRBJ2-5, with 7 nucleotides matching TRBD1. This CDR3 is built from 16 residues. In germline, CDR1 is DFQATT, CDR2 SNEGSKA (reference sequence). The ends lost 1 base at V and 2 bases at J; junction bases unmatched: 10. In nucleotides, the CDR3 is TGCAGTGCTAGAGGCCAACCGGGCAGGGGGCAAGAGACCCAGTACTTC. It is translated as CSARGQPGRGQETQYF.

J is TRBJ2-2 and V is TRBV20-1; D might be TRBD2 (7 bases). This CDR3 region has 15 residues. Trimming shortened V by 1 base and J by 5 bases, and 14 bases separated the two germline ends. CDR1 and CDR2 (germline): DFQATT, SNEGSKA (reference sequence). The CDR3 protein is CSARAWGGRTGELFF. The CDR3 coding sequence is TGCAGTGCTAGAGCGTGGGGGGGCCGGACCGGGGAGCTGTTTTTT.

The rearrangement links TRBV7-3 to TRBJ2-2; D gene uncertain. CDR3 length equals 15 residues. Germline loops: CDR1 SGHTA, CDR2 FQGTGA. V lost 4 bases, J lost 4 bases, and 13 bases lay in between. As DNA, the CDR3 is TGTGCCAGCAGCTCTCTGGCCGGAACCACCGGGGAGCTGTTTTTT. Translating gives CASSSLAGTTGELFF. The whole variable domain, filled in from reference TRBV7-3 and TRBJ2-2, reads GAGVSQTPSNKVTEKGKYVELRCDPISGHTALYWYRQSLGQGPEFLIYFQGTGAADDSGLPNDRFFAVRPEGSVSTLKIQRTERGDSAVYLCASSSLAGTTGELFFGEGSRLTVL.

Only a few counts were recorded for this clonotype. The V gene is TRBV4-3, the J gene TRBJ2-2, with 10 bases aligning to TRBD1. This CDR3 region has 21 residues. The germline V gene encodes CDR1 LGHNA and CDR2 YSLEER. V dropped 0 bases and J dropped 6; count of bases not matched to a gene: 19. The CDR3 spells CASSQDRPGIMGDRGPGELFF. CDR3 nucleotide sequence: TGCGCCAGCAGCCAAGATCGCCCCGGGATTATGGGAGACAGGGGGCCCGGGGAGCTGTTTTTT.